Presented here are 30 T cell receptor beta chains from one specimen sequenced in a study of OX40 agonist ivuxolimab in advanced cancers. Using immunoSEQ multiplex PCR, the repertoire was profiled, and TCRdb retains in-frame clones only, with some absent. The sample has over 75,000 clones, roughly 92% seen once. Sequencing was performed on CD4+ or CD8+ T cells sorted from blood, taken in a trial of the OX40 agonist ivuxolimab. The receptors were sampled from an adult with an advanced solid tumor such as melanoma, head and neck, liver or kidney cancer.

The rearrangement links TRBV29-1 to TRBJ2-7; possible D gene TRBD2, 6 bases. With 3 bases removed from V and 0 bases from J, the gap between germline ends came to 15 bases. This CDR3 is 15 amino acids long. Germline V gene lookup returns CDR1 SQVTM and CDR2 ANQGSEA. The CDR3 DNA follows: TGCAGCGTTGACGGGGACTCACGGAGCTCCTACGAGCAGTACTTC. It is translated as CSVDGDSRSSYEQYF.

The rearrangement links TRBV15 to TRBJ1-5, with D unresolved. Germline CDR1 and CDR2: LNHNV and YYDKDF (reference sequence). This CDR3 region has 12 residues. Trimming removed 0 bases from V and 7 bases from J, with 4 bases in between. The CDR3 DNA reads as TGTGCCACCAGCAGAGATGGGCAGCCCCAGCATTTT. This encodes CATSRDGQPQHF.

CDR3 sequence (DNA): TGTGCCAGCAATGGGGTTAGCACAGATACGCAGTATTTT. Translation: CASNGVSTDTQYF. J is TRBJ2-3 and V is TRBV9, with D unclear. Trimming took 6 bases from V and 0 from J, leaving 8 bases between them. The CDR3 is made up of 13 amino acids. Per the germline V gene, CDR1 is SGDLS and CDR2 is YYNGEE.

The chain recombines TRBV9 with TRBJ2-2; 7 nucleotides match TRBD1. The CDR3 contains 13 residues. Germline CDR1 SGDLS, CDR2 YYNGEE. Trimming took 2 bases from V and 6 from J; bases not matched to a gene: 1. Here the CDR3 reads CASSVTGAGELFF. The CDR3 nucleotides read TGTGCCAGCAGCGTCACAGGGGCCGGGGAGCTGTTTTTT.

The chain joins TRBV29-1 to TRBJ1-2; possible D gene TRBD1, 6 bases. The V and J ends lost 3 bases and 5 bases respectively, with 13 bases between them. Germline V lookup: CDR1 SQVTM, CDR2 ANQGSEA. The CDR3 is made up of 13 amino acids. CDR3 DNA sequence: TGCAGCGTTGAGGAGAGGGGGGGGTATGGCTACACCTTC. Translation: CSVEERGGYGYTF.

The CDR3 region is CASSELVSAGELFF. CDR3 in DNA: TGTGCCAGCAGCGAACTAGTTTCGGCCGGGGAGCTGTTTTTT. This sequence joins TRBV9 and TRBJ2-2; maybe TRBD2 (5 bases). Germline CDR1 and CDR2: SGDLS and YYNGEE. The CDR3 is made up of 14 amino acids. With 3 bases removed from V and 6 bases from J, the gap between germline ends came to 12 bases.

This chain uses TRBV29-1 with TRBJ1-2, with a possible D match to TRBD1 (5 bases). V was clipped by 0 bases and J by 4 bases, with 6 bases between them. In germline, CDR1 is SQVTM, CDR2 ANQGSEA. The CDR3 totals 12 residues. The CDR3 DNA sequence: TGCAGCGTTGAAGAGGGGGTCTATGGCTACACCTTC. The encoded protein is CSVEEGVYGYTF.

V gene TRBV27 combines with J gene TRBJ1-1; D remains ambiguous. In germline, CDR1 is MNHEY, CDR2 SMNVEV (reference sequence). Trimming took 0 bases from V and 1 from J, leaving 3 bases between them. The CDR3 runs to 13 residues. CDR3 in amino acids: CASSLSWNTEAFF. The CDR3 coding sequence is TGTGCCAGCAGTTTATCCTGGAACACTGAAGCTTTCTTT.

The chain couples TRBV19 to TRBJ1-2, with a tentative D call TRBD1 (6 bases). Germline assignment: CDR1 LNHDA and CDR2 SQIVND (reference sequence). This CDR3 contains 13 residues. Trimming stripped 3 bases from V and 4 bases from J, with 9 bases between. The DNA for the CDR3 is TGTGCCAGTAGTATGGGGGGCGGCTATGGCTACACCTTC. Its translation is CASSMGGGYGYTF.

The V call is TRBV4-3, the J call TRBJ1-3; D is undetermined. Between the trimmed V and J ends, which lost 3 bases and 4 bases, there was a span of 7 bases. The CDR3 covers 13 residues. Germline-derived CDR1 and CDR2 are LGHNA and YSLEER. This CDR3 reads CASSQASGNTIYF. In DNA form, the CDR3 reads TGCGCCAGCAGCCAGGCCTCGGGAAACACCATATATTTT.

The chain is built from TRBV4-1 and TRBJ2-5, with 10 bases identical to TRBD2. Germline V gives CDR1 MGHRA, CDR2 YSYEKL. There are 15 residues in the CDR3. The junction had 2 bases not matched to a gene; V was cut back by 2 bases and J by 2 bases. The CDR3 DNA follows: TGCGCCAGCAGCCAAACTAGCGGGGATCAAGAGACCCAGTACTTC. Amino acids: CASSQTSGDQETQYF.

The chain is built from TRBV11-2 and TRBJ2-1; D remains unclear. CDR3 size: 13 residues. The germline CDR1 and CDR2 sequences are SGHAT and FQNNGV. Trimming stripped 5 bases from V and 7 bases from J, with 12 bases between. CDR3 amino acids: CASSLRALNEQFF. Here the CDR3 DNA reads TGTGCCAGCAGCCTCCGGGCCCTAAATGAGCAGTTCTTC.

The CDR3 region has the DNA TGTGCCAGCAGTCATGACGGACCCTACGAGCAGTACTTC. Encoded protein: CASSHDGPYEQYF. This rearrangement joins TRBV6-1 to TRBJ2-7; D unclear. The CDR3 has 13 amino acids. The V end was cut by 5 bases, the J end by 2 bases, with 10 bases between. Germline V CDR1 and CDR2: MNHNS, SASEGT.

V and J are TRBV27 and TRBJ2-3; maybe TRBD2 (5 bases). This CDR3 comprises 14 residues. Trimming left V 5 bases short and J 0 bases short, with 9 bases between. The V gene's germline CDR1 is MNHEY and CDR2 SMNVEV (reference sequence). The CDR3 DNA reads as TGTGCCAGCAGTAAAGCGGAAAGCACAGATACGCAGTATTTT. Its protein product is CASSKAESTDTQYF.

The rearrangement joins TRBV13 to TRBJ2-1; 16 bases are a match to TRBD2. The CDR3 runs 16 residues. Per the germline V gene, CDR1 is PRHDT and CDR2 is FYEKMQ (reference sequence). The V segment lost 4 bases and the J segment 15 bases; nucleotides outside the gene matches: 12. The CDR3 sequence is CASSSAGTSGRAGLFF. Here the CDR3 DNA reads TGTGCCAGCAGCTCCGCGGGGACTAGCGGGAGGGCCGGGCTGTTCTTC.

This sequence joins TRBV5-6 and TRBJ2-1, with D unresolved. Germline lookup yields CDR1 SGHDT and CDR2 YYEEEE. CDR3 length: 15 amino acids. V was cut by 0 bases and J by 0 bases, with 7 bases left in between. The CDR3 region is CASSLDSGSYNEQFF. DNA of the CDR3: TGTGCCAGCAGCTTGGATTCCGGCTCCTACAATGAGCAGTTCTTC.

This chain links TRBV6-5 with TRBJ2-7; D gene uncertain. V lost 4 bases and J 3 bases, leaving 19 bases between the germline ends. CDR1 and CDR2 from the germline V gene are MNHEY and SVGAGI. The CDR3 runs 16 residues. The CDR3 is CASSSQNGDFDYEQYF. The DNA for the CDR3 is TGTGCCAGCAGTTCCCAGAACGGCGATTTCGACTACGAGCAGTACTTC.

This rearrangement joins TRBV4-1 to TRBJ2-5; possibly TRBD1 or TRBD2 for D (8 bases each). Germline assignment: CDR1 MGHRA and CDR2 YSYEKL. Trimming took off 3 bases at V and 4 bases at J, with 15 bases between the two ends. The CDR3 runs 15 residues. The CDR3 region has the DNA TGCGCCAGCAGCCAGGACAGGGCGGGAGGAGAGACCCAGTACTTC. Amino acids: CASSQDRAGGETQYF.

The chain joins TRBV28 to TRBJ1-2; 12 positions match TRBD1. This CDR3 comprises 15 residues. Germline V gene data show CDR1 as MDHEN and CDR2 as SYDVKM. V lost 7 bases and J lost 6; bases outside the gene matches: 9. CDR3 residues: CASTFEGTGGDGYTF. The CDR3 DNA reads TGTGCCAGCACCTTTGAGGGGACAGGGGGCGATGGCTACACCTTC.

The rearrangement joins TRBV11-2 to TRBJ1-6; 9 bases agree with TRBD1. Germline V gene sequence: CDR1 SGHAT, CDR2 FQNNGV. Germline trimming cut 0 bases from V and 0 bases from J; bases unmatched to any gene: 9. The CDR3 runs to 20 residues. CDR3 loop: CASSLEVRDRDFSYNSPLHF. The DNA for the CDR3 is TGTGCCAGCAGCTTAGAAGTTCGGGACAGGGATTTCTCCTATAATTCACCCCTCCACTTT.

The V call is TRBV7-6, the J call TRBJ2-7; TRBD1 agrees at 11 bases. Germline trimming cut 5 bases from V and 7 bases from J; bases unmatched to any gene: 13. The CDR3 spans 16 residues. The germline gives CDR1 SGHVS, CDR2 FNYEAQ. CDR3 DNA: TGTGCCAGCAGCCCAAGTCCGGGACAGGGGGTGCGGGAGCAGTACTTC. Its translation is CASSPSPGQGVREQYF. Full variable domain (remainder filled in from reference TRBV7-6 and TRBJ2-7): GAGVSQSPRYKVTKRGQDVALRCDPISGHVSLYWYRQALGQGPEFLTYFNYEAQQDKSGLPNDRFSAERPEGSISTLTIQRTEQRDSAMYRCASSPSPGQGVREQYFGPGTRLTVT.

The chain joins TRBV5-4 to TRBJ2-7, with TRBD1 identical over 12 bases. Germline CDR1 is SGHNT and CDR2 is YYREEE (reference sequence). This CDR3 is built from 16 residues. Trimming cost V 5 bases and J 6 bases; bases outside gene matches: 12. Written as DNA, the CDR3 is TGTGCCAGCAGGGAGGGACAGGGGGCACTGTGGGGCGAGCAGTACTTC. It translates to CASREGQGALWGEQYF.

This chain links TRBV9 with TRBJ2-7; 7 bases match TRBD1. This CDR3 is built from 13 residues. Germline CDR1 reads SGDLS; CDR2 reads YYNGEE. The trim removed 4 bases at V and 2 bases at J, leaving 3 bases unmatched. This CDR3 reads CASSLGTAYEQYF. The CDR3 bases are TGTGCCAGCAGCCTCGGGACAGCCTACGAGCAGTACTTC.

The CDR3 spells CASSEIPGALEDTQYF. The CDR3 DNA reads TGTGCCAGCAGCGAAATACCGGGGGCCTTGGAAGATACGCAGTATTTT. This chain joins TRBV5-5 and TRBJ2-3, with D perhaps being TRBD1 or TRBD2 (6 bases each). Germline values: CDR1 SGHKS, CDR2 YYEKEE (reference sequence). Trimming stripped 4 bases from V and 5 bases from J, with 20 bases between. CDR3 length: 16 amino acids.

The genes are TRBV30 and TRBJ1-2; 7 nucleotides agree with TRBD1. With V trimmed by 1 base and J by 8 bases, 7 bases remained unmatched. Germline CDR1 GTSNPN, CDR2 SVGIG (reference sequence). This CDR3 contains 13 residues. The CDR3 region is CAWSEKGARGYTF. CDR3 bases: TGTGCCTGGAGTGAAAAGGGGGCGCGCGGCTACACCTTC.

This clone was detected once. This chain connects TRBV27 to TRBJ2-1, with D unclear. From germline, CDR1 is MNHEY and CDR2 SMNVEV (reference sequence). CDR3 length: 13 residues. The ends were cut back, 3 bases at V and 2 bases at J, with 5 bases in the middle. The CDR3 here is CASSFRAYNEQFF. The CDR3 DNA follows: TGTGCCAGCAGTTTTAGAGCCTACAATGAGCAGTTCTTC.

This chain links TRBV4-1 with TRBJ2-5; possibly TRBD2 for D (5 bases). V lost 4 bases and J lost 3, with 15 bases in between. The CDR3 is 15 amino acids. Germline CDR1 MGHRA, CDR2 YSYEKL. CDR3 DNA sequence: TGCGCCAGCAGCCTTCTCTTGCGGGTGGAAGAGACCCAGTACTTC. Encoded protein: CASSLLLRVEETQYF.

The chain joins TRBV5-1 to TRBJ2-2; TRBD2 agrees at 15 bases. Germline V gene lookup returns CDR1 SGHRS and CDR2 YFSETQ. The length of the CDR3 is 19 residues. V was clipped by 2 bases and J by 6 bases; unmatched bases: 11. Here the CDR3 DNA reads TGCGCCAGCAGCTTCTTCGGACTAGCGGGAGGGATAGATTCCGGGGAGCTGTTTTTT. Translated: CASSFFGLAGGIDSGELFF.

This chain joins TRBV5-4 and TRBJ2-5; D is undetermined. Trimming removed 0 bases from V and 7 bases from J, with 10 bases in between. The germline V gene encodes CDR1 SGHNT and CDR2 YYREEE (reference sequence). The CDR3 has 13 amino acids. DNA for the CDR3: TGTGCCAGCAGCTTGGACCCGAAGAGGACCCAGTACTTC. Protein sequence: CASSLDPKRTQYF.

The V call is TRBV4-1, the J call TRBJ2-1; D ambiguous. The CDR3 runs 15 residues. The germline gives CDR1 MGHRA, CDR2 YSYEKL. Trimming took 0 bases from V and 4 from J, leaving 10 bases between them. The CDR3 nucleotides read TGCGCCAGCAGCCAAGATCATTGGCGTTACAATGAGCAGTTCTTC. Translation: CASSQDHWRYNEQFF.